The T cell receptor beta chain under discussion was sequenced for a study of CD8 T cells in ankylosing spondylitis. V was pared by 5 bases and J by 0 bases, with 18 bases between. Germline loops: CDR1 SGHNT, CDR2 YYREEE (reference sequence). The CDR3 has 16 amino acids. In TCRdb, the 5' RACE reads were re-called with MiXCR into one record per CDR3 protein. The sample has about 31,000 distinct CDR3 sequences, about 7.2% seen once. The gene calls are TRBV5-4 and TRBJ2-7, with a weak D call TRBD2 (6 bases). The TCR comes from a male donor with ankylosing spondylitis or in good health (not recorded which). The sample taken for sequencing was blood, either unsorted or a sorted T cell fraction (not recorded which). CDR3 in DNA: TGTGCCAGCAGTCCCGAGGTAGCGGCTAGCTCCTACGAGCAGTACTTC. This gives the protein CASSPEVAASSYEQYF. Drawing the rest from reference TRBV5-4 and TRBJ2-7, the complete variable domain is ETGVTQSPTHLIKTRGQQVTLRCSSQSGHNTVSWYQQALGQGPQFIFQYYREEENGRGNFPPRFSGLQFPNYSSELNVNALELDDSALYLCASSPEVAASSYEQYFGPGTRLTVT.